Shown below are 12 T cell receptor beta chains from a single sample sequenced in a study of blood T cells in healthy people across ages. Together with a sample-barcoded 5' primer, a J-beta primer mix was included in a second PCR lasting roughly 7 to 11 cycles. TCRdb reprocessed the 5' RACE reads via MiXCR and lists one record per CDR3 protein. The top ten hold 7.5% to 9% of the sample, which has approximately 490,000 distinct CDR3 sequences, nearly 25% seen once. The same data also went into a second study, on T cells of mothers and their children.

Sequences were obtained from blood. Receptor source: a boy between 5 and 17 years old in good health.

This clonotype was recorded many times. The CDR3 region is CASSYRVGTDTQYF. The CDR3 region has the DNA TGCGCCAGCAGCTACAGGGTTGGCACAGATACGCAGTATTTT. The chain employs TRBV4-1 and TRBJ2-3; TRBD1 might be the D (6 bases). Per the germline V gene, CDR1 is MGHRA and CDR2 is YSYEKL. The CDR3 spans 14 residues. V lost 5 bases and J lost 1, with 10 bases in between.

This clonotype came up a few times. This chain connects TRBV20-1 to TRBJ2-5; maybe TRBD2 (6 bases). CDR3 size: 12 residues. CDR1 and CDR2 from the germline V gene are DFQATT and SNEGSKA (reference sequence). V was pared by 4 bases and J by 5 bases, with 11 bases between. CDR3 in DNA: TGCAGTGCTAAGGCTGGGACTGAGACCCAGTACTTC. Residues: CSAKAGTETQYF.

This clonotype has just a few counts. The rearrangement joins TRBV3-1 to TRBJ2-3; 11 bases are shared with TRBD2. Germline assignment: CDR1 LGHDT and CDR2 YNNKEL (reference sequence). The CDR3 has 17 residues. V was clipped by 3 bases and J by 8 bases; unmatched bases: 13. The CDR3 nucleotides are TGTGCCAGCAGCCATCCGCTACTAGCGGGGGCCCCTGGTACGCAGTATTTT. It specifies CASSHPLLAGAPGTQYF.

This chain links TRBV9 with TRBJ1-1; D is possibly TRBD1 (6 bases). Trimming shortened V by 0 bases and J by 5 bases, and 14 bases separated the two germline ends. CDR3 length: 15 residues. CDR1 SGDLS and CDR2 YYNGEE come from the germline V gene. The CDR3 region has the DNA TGTGCCAGCAGCGTAGGGTCAGGGGAGGGTACTGAAGCTTTCTTT. This gives the protein CASSVGSGEGTEAFF.

This clonotype has a handful of counts. The chain has TRBV20-1 and TRBJ2-3, with a weak D call TRBD2 (7 bases). From germline, CDR1 is DFQATT and CDR2 SNEGSKA (reference sequence). The CDR3 sequence is 17 residues long. Trimming cost V 0 bases and J 0 bases, with 16 bases left between them. CDR3 region: CSARDWGRGSSTDTQYF. Here the CDR3 DNA reads TGCAGTGCTAGAGATTGGGGGCGGGGGTCTAGCACAGATACGCAGTATTTT.

This rearrangement joins TRBV29-1 to TRBJ1-3; tentatively, D is TRBD1 (6 bases). Per the germline V gene, CDR1 is SQVTM and CDR2 is ANQGSEA. The CDR3 runs to 15 residues. The germline V and J ends were trimmed by 0 bases and 0 bases, with 9 bases remaining between them. Here the CDR3 DNA reads TGCAGCGTTGAAGATAGGGACAACTCTGGAAACACCATATATTTT. Its protein is CSVEDRDNSGNTIYF.

This clonotype was counted ten times or more. This may be a read error: a much more frequent sequence differs by one nucleotide. V is TRBV27 and J is TRBJ2-3; TRBD1 aligns across 10 bases. Germline assignment: CDR1 MNHEY and CDR2 SMNVEV (reference sequence). The CDR3 has 15 residues. J was trimmed by 1 base and V by 6 bases; bases with no gene match: 4. This CDR3 reads CASSSGTGGTDTQYF. The CDR3 bases are TGTGCCAGCAGCTCCGGGACAGGGGGCACAGATACGCAGTATTTT.

This clonotype has a handful of counts. The V call is TRBV12-3 or TRBV12-4, the J call TRBJ2-5; D is uncertain. The end of the DNA is better explained by TRBJ2-7, so the J call may be wrong. This CDR3 has 12 amino acids. The CDR3 sequence: CASSFDGYEQYF. The CDR3 DNA reads as TGTGCCAGCAGTTTTGACGGCTACGAGCAGTACTTC.

The genes are TRBV7-2 and TRBJ2-7; TRBD1 might be the D (5 bases). Trimming left V 1 base short and J 4 bases short, with 14 bases between. Germline assignment: CDR1 SGHTA and CDR2 FQGNSA. The CDR3 loop spans 15 amino acids. CDR3 coding DNA: TGTGCCAGCAGCTTAGAGGGGCGAGAAAAGTACGAGCAGTACTTC. Its translation is CASSLEGREKYEQYF.

V and J are TRBV4-3 and TRBJ2-5; 10 nucleotides match TRBD2. The J call is uncertain, as TRBJ2-1 better fits the DNA end. The length of the CDR3 is 17 residues. Germline loops: CDR1 LGHNA, CDR2 YSLEER. The CDR3 region has the DNA TGCGCCAGCAGCCAACCTCAGCGGGGGGGCCCCCTCAATGAGCAGTTCTTC. Its protein product is CASSQPQRGGPLNEQFF.

J is TRBJ1-1 and V is TRBV28; D possibly corresponds to TRBD1 (6 bases). The germline gives CDR1 MDHEN, CDR2 SYDVKM. V dropped 6 bases and J dropped 0 bases, with 26 bases sitting between them. This CDR3 is built from 19 residues. The CDR3 DNA is TGTGCCAGCAGCCAGATTCCCGGGACACCAAGAGGAATGAACACTGAAGCTTTCTTT. Translation: CASSQIPGTPRGMNTEAFF.

This clonotype was detected only a few times. The chain recombines TRBV3-1 with TRBJ1-2; no reliable D call. This CDR3 contains 15 residues. Germline assignment: CDR1 LGHDT and CDR2 YNNKEL (reference sequence). V lost 1 base and J lost 4, with 13 bases in between. As DNA, the CDR3 is TGTGCCAGCAGCCAAGTAAGTTCTCAAGGCTATGGCTACACCTTC. It codes for CASSQVSSQGYGYTF. Filled out from reference TRBV3-1 and TRBJ1-2, the complete variable domain reads DTAVSQTPKYLVTQMGNDKSIKCEQNLGHDTMYWYKQDSKKFLKIMFSYNNKELIINETVPNRFSPKSPDKAHLNLHINSLELGDSAVYFCASSQVSSQGYGYTFGSGTRLTVV.